This T cell receptor (beta chain) stems from a study of T cells expressing NK-cell markers. Background on the study: Of eight sequenced donors, seven were HCMV-seropositive and one HCMV-seronegative.

About this clonotype itself: The target antigen is unknown.

The CDR3 length is 15 residues. The germline gives CDR1 MNHNS, CDR2 SASEGT. Production of TCR beta cDNA relied on 5'RACE template switching with UMIs. With the 5' RACE reads reprocessed, TCRdb shows one record per CDR3 protein and no DNA. The sample has a few hundred thousand distinct CDR3 sequences, and its top ten clones hold under 1.5%. Study findings and constraints: The CD3+CD56-NKG2C+ fraction of a handful of donors was also led by these clonotypes.

Input material: blood T cells: a sorted CD56 or NKG2C T cell subset, CD4+ or CD8+ T cells, or bulk PBMC T cells (not recorded which). The sequence derives from a woman between 45 and 65 years old in good health. The chain uses TRBV6-1 and TRBJ2-5; TCRdb gives TRBD1 as the D gene, but with no DNA this cannot be confirmed. This chain's CDR3 is CASSRGRTKKETQYF.